The 28 T cell receptor beta chains reported below all come from one sample, sequenced in a study of cytomegalovirus exposure and HLA in healthy donors. In the PCR, 60 Vbeta and 13 Jbeta primers were used. Profiling relied on immunoSEQ multiplex PCR, and the TCRdb table lists in-frame clones only, not all of them. The repertoire includes 150,000 to 200,000 clones, roughly four fifths of them detected once, and 3% to 3.5% sits in the top ten. The sequenced sample was PBMCs. The receptors originated from a woman between 40 and 50 years old in good health and CMV-seronegative.

The chain has TRBV7-9 and TRBJ1-1, with D maybe TRBD1 (5 bases). With 5 bases removed from V and 7 bases from J, the gap between germline ends came to 23 bases. The CDR3 totals 16 residues. The germline V gene encodes CDR1 SEHNR and CDR2 FQNEAQ (reference sequence). CDR3 DNA: TGTGCCAGCAGCCCGGAAGGAAGACAGTTTAGTCATGAAGCTTTCTTT. It is translated as CASSPEGRQFSHEAFF.

V usage is TRBV4-1 and J usage is TRBJ2-7, with a weak D call TRBD1 (6 bases). This CDR3 is built from 15 residues. Germline CDR1 and CDR2: MGHRA and YSYEKL. V was cut by 0 bases and J by 0 bases, with 9 bases left in between. CDR3 sequence: CASSQEGQLSYEQYF. Written as DNA, the CDR3 is TGCGCCAGCAGCCAAGAAGGACAGCTCTCCTACGAGCAGTACTTC.

This chain links TRBV5-1 with TRBJ2-3; 9 nucleotides line up with TRBD1. CDR3 length: 13 residues. CDR1 SGHRS and CDR2 YFSETQ come from the germline V gene. V was pared by 5 bases and J by 4 bases, with 2 bases of the junction left unmatched. CDR3 bases: TGCGCCAGCAGTAACAGGGGGCCAGATACGCAGTATTTT. Residues: CASSNRGPDTQYF.

The chain has TRBV11-2 and TRBJ2-3, with D possibly matching TRBD1 (5 bases). Trimming removed 5 bases at V and 6 bases at J, with 15 bases between. The CDR3 has 14 amino acids. Germline CDR1 reads SGHAT; CDR2 reads FQNNGV. CDR3 loop: CASSPQRAGDTQYF. The CDR3 region has the DNA TGTGCCAGCAGCCCCCAAAGGGCAGGGGATACGCAGTATTTT.

The chain employs TRBV29-1 and TRBJ2-5; 9 bases are a match to TRBD2. The CDR3 is made up of 15 amino acids. From germline, CDR1 is SQVTM and CDR2 ANQGSEA. Trimming took 7 bases from V and 1 from J; bases not matched to a gene: 10. The CDR3 is CSAKGSSGVQETQYF. CDR3 bases: TGCAGCGCCAAGGGGTCTAGCGGGGTCCAAGAGACCCAGTACTTC.

The chain recombines TRBV5-5 with TRBJ2-7; TRBD2 is a possible D gene (6 bases). CDR3 length: 13 residues. CDR1 and CDR2 from the germline V gene are SGHKS and YYEKEE (reference sequence). Deletions cut 0 bases from V and 7 bases from J, with 11 bases between. DNA for the CDR3: TGTGCCAGCAGCTTGGGAGCGGGCAGGGAGCAGTACTTC. Protein sequence: CASSLGAGREQYF.

The J gene is TRBJ2-3, the V gene TRBV7-9; D might be TRBD2 (5 bases). Germline CDR1 and CDR2: SEHNR and FQNEAQ (reference sequence). The CDR3 has 13 residues. V was pared by 6 bases and J by 2 bases, with 9 bases between. CDR3 residues: CASSYDYTDTQYF. DNA for the CDR3: TGTGCCAGCAGTTACGACTACACAGATACGCAGTATTTT.

This chain joins TRBV10-2 and TRBJ1-2; D possibly corresponds to TRBD1 (5 bases). V dropped 4 bases and J dropped 8 bases, with 11 bases sitting between them. The CDR3 is 12 amino acids. Germline assignment: CDR1 WSHSY and CDR2 SAAADI. CDR3 nucleotides: TGCGCCAGCAGTGGATCAGGGCCCGGCTACACCTTC. Translating gives CASSGSGPGYTF.

This clone was counted once. A junction boundary mismatches the germline segment, possibly from a read error. In DNA form, the CDR3 reads TGTTCCAGCTTTGAGGGGACCGGGGGGCATATGAACACTGAAGCTTTCTTT. Its translation: CSSFEGTGGHMNTEAFF. V usage is TRBV7-9 and J usage is TRBJ1-1, with D tentatively TRBD1 (6 bases). This CDR3 is 17 amino acids long. CDR1 is SEHNR, CDR2 FQNEAQ, per germline (reference sequence).

The chain combines TRBV7-9 with TRBJ2-5; the D is unclear. V lost 5 bases to trimming and J lost 0 bases, with 4 bases between them. This CDR3 spans 12 amino acids. CDR1 SEHNR and CDR2 FQNEAQ come from the germline V gene (reference sequence). This CDR3 reads CASSLNQETQYF. The CDR3 DNA is TGTGCCAGCAGCCTTAACCAAGAGACCCAGTACTTC.

The chain couples TRBV14 to TRBJ2-5; 8 nucleotides line up with TRBD1. Germline V gene sequence: CDR1 SGHDN, CDR2 FVKESK. J gave up 2 bases and V 0 bases, and 17 bases lay outside the gene matches. CDR3 size: 20 residues. This CDR3 is CASSQDQGAKYTVTQETQYF. The CDR3 bases are TGTGCCAGCAGCCAAGATCAGGGGGCGAAGTATACAGTGACACAAGAGACCCAGTACTTC. The entire variable domain, with the rest obtained from reference TRBV14 and TRBJ2-5, is as follows: EAGVTQFPSHSVIEKGQTVTLRCDPISGHDNLYWYRRVMGKEIKFLLHFVKESKQDESGMPNNRFLAERTGGTYSTLKVQPAELEDSGVYFCASSQDQGAKYTVTQETQYFGPGTRLLVL.

This clone occurred a few times. The rearrangement uses TRBV7-8 and TRBJ1-1; no firm D call. CDR3 length: 14 residues. The V end was cut by 5 bases, the J end by 1 base, with 11 bases between. Germline lookup yields CDR1 SGHVS and CDR2 FQNEAQ. CDR3 sequence (DNA): TGTGCCAGCAGCGGCGACACGCGGAACACTGAAGCTTTCTTT. Translation: CASSGDTRNTEAFF.

The chain joins TRBV2 to TRBJ2-7; D may be TRBD1 (5 bases). V was cut by 8 bases and J by 3 bases, with 14 bases left in between. Germline assignment: CDR1 SNHLY and CDR2 FYNNEI. This CDR3 is built from 13 residues. CDR3 in DNA: TGTGCCAGCGGTCAGGGATTGGGCTACGAGCAGTACTTC. This gives the protein CASGQGLGYEQYF.

This clone has only a few counts. The chain combines TRBV5-4 with TRBJ2-1, with 8 bases that match TRBD1. V lost 4 bases to trimming and J lost 6 bases; unmatched junction nucleotides: 12. CDR1 SGHNT and CDR2 YYREEE come from the germline V gene (reference sequence). The CDR3 consists of 16 residues. CDR3 coding DNA: TGTGCCAGCAGCCCAGGGGGCGCGATGAGGGTCAATGAGCAGTTCTTC. Amino acid sequence: CASSPGGAMRVNEQFF. Together with reference TRBV5-4 and TRBJ2-1, the CDR3 gives the full variable domain: ETGVTQSPTHLIKTRGQQVTLRCSSQSGHNTVSWYQQALGQGPQFIFQYYREEENGRGNFPPRFSGLQFPNYSSELNVNALELDDSALYLCASSPGGAMRVNEQFFGPGTRLTVL.

The chain combines TRBV5-1 with TRBJ2-3; 8 bases are shared with TRBD2. The germline gives CDR1 SGHRS, CDR2 YFSETQ. The CDR3 sequence is 14 residues long. Trimming at V came to 3 bases and at J to 6 bases, leaving 6 bases not matched to a gene. CDR3 protein: CASSWGERGDTQYF. CDR3 DNA: TGCGCCAGCAGCTGGGGGGAGCGGGGGGATACGCAGTATTTT.

This chain links TRBV9 with TRBJ2-5; 7 nucleotides match TRBD1. The CDR3 has 14 residues. The germline gives CDR1 SGDLS, CDR2 YYNGEE. V gave up 0 bases and J gave up 5 bases; unmatched junction bases: 4. The CDR3 protein is CASSVARGPETQYF. CDR3 bases: TGTGCCAGCAGCGTAGCTAGGGGGCCGGAGACCCAGTACTTC. Using reference TRBV9 and TRBJ2-5 for the parts outside the CDR3, the full variable domain is DSGVTQTPKHLITATGQRVTLRCSPRSGDLSVYWYQQSLDQGLQFLIQYYNGEERAKGNILERFSAQQFPDLHSELNLSSLELGDSALYFCASSVARGPETQYFGPGTRLLVL.

Only a few counts were recorded for this clone. The J gene is TRBJ1-1, the V gene TRBV6-5; a weak D match, TRBD1 (6 bases). The CDR3 length is 13 residues. Trimming removed 6 bases at V and 4 bases at J, with 12 bases between. Germline CDR1 MNHEY, CDR2 SVGAGI. The CDR3 DNA is TGTGCCAGCAGACGAGGGGGAAGCACTGAAGCTTTCTTT. This sequence encodes CASRRGGSTEAFF.

This chain connects TRBV6-5 to TRBJ2-1; TRBD1 is a possible D gene (5 bases). This CDR3 region has 10 residues. Between the trimmed V and J ends, which lost 8 bases and 11 bases, there was a span of 10 bases. Looked up from germline, CDR1 is MNHEY and CDR2 is SVGAGI. The CDR3 region is CASPTGQQFF. The CDR3 DNA sequence: TGTGCCAGCCCCACAGGACAGCAGTTCTTC.

The rearrangement uses TRBV6-5 and TRBJ2-1; TRBD1 is a possible D gene (6 bases). CDR1 is MNHEY and CDR2 is SVGAGI in the germline V gene. CDR3 length: 16 amino acids. The V end was cut by 3 bases, the J end by 5 bases, with 17 bases between. CDR3 region: CASSYYFRAGDNEQFF. CDR3 DNA: TGTGCCAGCAGTTATTACTTTAGGGCAGGGGACAATGAGCAGTTCTTC.

This sequence joins TRBV6-5 and TRBJ2-1; D possibly corresponds to TRBD1 (6 bases). V lost 1 base and J 7 bases, leaving 8 bases between the germline ends. Germline CDR1 is MNHEY and CDR2 is SVGAGI. This CDR3 has 13 residues. CDR3 region: CASSYLGQNEQFF. In DNA form, the CDR3 reads TGTGCCAGCAGTTACTTGGGACAAAATGAGCAGTTCTTC.

The chain links TRBV7-9 to TRBJ2-2; the match to TRBD2 covers 15 bases. Germline CDR1 and CDR2: SEHNR and FQNEAQ (reference sequence). J lost 1 base, V lost 4 bases, and 1 base had no gene match. This CDR3 is 17 amino acids long. The DNA for the CDR3 is TGTGCCAGCAGCTCGGGACTAGCGGGGGGGAACACCGGGGAGCTGTTTTTT. Its protein is CASSSGLAGGNTGELFF.

The chain is built from TRBV19 and TRBJ1-2; 11 nucleotides match TRBD1. CDR1 is LNHDA, CDR2 SQIVND, per germline (reference sequence). V lost 6 bases, J lost 9 bases, and 9 bases stayed unmatched. The CDR3 has 14 amino acids. The CDR3 here is CASSQPGQGASYTF. The CDR3 nucleotides read TGTGCCAGTAGCCAACCCGGACAGGGGGCTAGCTACACCTTC.

This chain links TRBV30 with TRBJ2-7; TRBD1 matches 7 bases. The CDR3 length is 14 residues. V gave up 4 bases and J gave up 4 bases; unmatched junction bases: 10. Germline V CDR1 and CDR2: GTSNPN, SVGIG (reference sequence). The CDR3 here is CAWNTKGQTYEQYF. CDR3 in DNA: TGTGCCTGGAATACAAAGGGACAGACATACGAGCAGTACTTC.

This clone has a handful of counts. The gene calls are TRBV9 and TRBJ2-7; D remains unclear. Deletions cut 0 bases from V and 3 bases from J, with 13 bases between. Per germline, CDR1 SGDLS and CDR2 YYNGEE. The CDR3 runs to 15 residues. Written as DNA, the CDR3 is TGTGCCAGCAGCGTAGCTGCGGCCGGATACTACGAGCAGTACTTC. Its translation is CASSVAAAGYYEQYF.

The rearrangement joins TRBV13 to TRBJ1-6; 7 nucleotides line up with TRBD1. In germline, CDR1 is PRHDT, CDR2 FYEKMQ (reference sequence). The CDR3 is made up of 16 amino acids. V gave up 6 bases and J gave up 0 bases; unmatched junction bases: 5. CDR3 loop: CASSRDSGSYNSPLHF. The CDR3, as DNA: TGTGCCAGCAGTCGGGACAGCGGCTCCTATAATTCACCCCTCCACTTT.

The chain carries TRBV5-6 and TRBJ1-2; TRBD1 agrees at 11 bases. The CDR3 consists of 12 residues. Germline V gene lookup returns CDR1 SGHDT and CDR2 YYEEEE. J was trimmed by 7 bases and V by 7 bases; bases with no gene match: 3. Here the CDR3 DNA reads TGTGCCAGCTGGGACAGGGGGACTGGCTACACCTTC. Residues: CASWDRGTGYTF. Full variable domain (rest looked up from reference TRBV5-6 and TRBJ1-2): DAGVTQSPTHLIKTRGQQVTLRCSPKSGHDTVSWYQQALGQGPQFIFQYYEEEERQRGNFPDRFSGHQFPNYSSELNVNALLLGDSALYLCASWDRGTGYTFGSGTRLTVV.

The V call is TRBV4-1, the J call TRBJ2-3; the D gene is possibly TRBD2 (5 bases). This CDR3 comprises 15 residues. V was pared by 1 base and J by 2 bases, with 10 bases between. CDR1 and CDR2 (germline): MGHRA, YSYEKL. The CDR3 DNA is TGCGCCAGCAGCCAAGTCGGACTTTTCACAGATACGCAGTATTTT. Encoded protein: CASSQVGLFTDTQYF.

The V call is TRBV19, the J call TRBJ2-1, with TRBD2 matching over 7 bases. V lost 5 bases, J lost 5 bases, and 9 bases stayed unmatched. The V gene's germline CDR1 is LNHDA and CDR2 SQIVND (reference sequence). The CDR3 covers 15 residues. This chain's CDR3 is CASSRIGLENNEQFF. The CDR3 coding sequence is TGTGCCAGTAGTCGCATCGGACTAGAGAACAATGAGCAGTTCTTC.